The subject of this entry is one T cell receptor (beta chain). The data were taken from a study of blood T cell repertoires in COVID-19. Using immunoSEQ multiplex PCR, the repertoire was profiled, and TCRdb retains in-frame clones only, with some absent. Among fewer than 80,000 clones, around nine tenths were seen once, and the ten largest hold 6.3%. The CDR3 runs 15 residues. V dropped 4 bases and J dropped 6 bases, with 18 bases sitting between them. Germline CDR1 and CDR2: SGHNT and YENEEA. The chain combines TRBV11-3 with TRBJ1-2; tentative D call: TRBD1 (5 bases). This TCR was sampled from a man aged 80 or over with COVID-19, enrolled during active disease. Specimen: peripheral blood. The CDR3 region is CASSWGGDSSNGYTF. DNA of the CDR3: TGTGCCAGCAGCTGGGGGGGTGACAGCTCCAATGGCTACACCTTC.